This T cell receptor beta chain was retrieved from a study of cytomegalovirus exposure and HLA in healthy donors. Primers for the PCR totalled 60 Vbeta and 13 Jbeta. The assay was immunoSEQ multiplex PCR, and TCRdb's table has in-frame clones only and misses some. The sample has roughly 160,000 clones, about 72% seen once. The germline V gene has CDR1 MDHEN and CDR2 SYDVKM. The CDR3 consists of 16 residues. Trimming removed 5 bases from V and 0 bases from J; junction bases left unmatched: 4. The specimen was PBMCs. The sequence was obtained from a man aged 25 to 40 in good health and CMV-seropositive. The rearrangement uses TRBV28 and TRBJ2-6, with 7 bases matching TRBD2. The CDR3 DNA reads TGTGCCAGCAGTCCGGGGGGAGTCTCTGGGGCCAACGTCCTGACTTTC. Translation gives CASSPGGVSGANVLTF.